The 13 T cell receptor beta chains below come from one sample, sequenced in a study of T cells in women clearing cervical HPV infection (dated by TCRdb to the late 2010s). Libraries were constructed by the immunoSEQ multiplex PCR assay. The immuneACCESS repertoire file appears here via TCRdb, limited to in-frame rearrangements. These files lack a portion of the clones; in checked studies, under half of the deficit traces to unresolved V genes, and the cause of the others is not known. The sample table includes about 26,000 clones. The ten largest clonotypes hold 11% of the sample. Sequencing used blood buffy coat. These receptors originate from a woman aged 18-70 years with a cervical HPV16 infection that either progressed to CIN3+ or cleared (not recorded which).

CDR3 protein: CASSLRTARLNTEAFF. CDR3 DNA (partial): TGTGCCAGCAGCCTCAGGACAGCTCGTCTTAACACTGAA. The chain combines TRBV14 with TRBJ1-1; D perhaps matches TRBD1 (6 bases). With the read ending 3 residues before the CDR3 end, the germline J gene is used to fill in that end. The CDR3 sequence is 16 residues long. V was clipped by 4 bases and J by 2 bases, with 17 bases between them. The germline V gene encodes CDR1 SGHDN and CDR2 FVKESK.

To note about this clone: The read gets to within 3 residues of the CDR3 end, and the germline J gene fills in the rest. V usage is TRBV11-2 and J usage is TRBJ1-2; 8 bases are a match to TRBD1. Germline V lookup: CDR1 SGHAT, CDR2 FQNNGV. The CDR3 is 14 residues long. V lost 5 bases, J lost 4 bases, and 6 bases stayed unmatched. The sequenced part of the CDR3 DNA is TGTGCCAGCAGCCCGACAGGGGAGCGCTATGGC. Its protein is CASSPTGERYG. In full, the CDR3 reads CASSPTGERYGYTF.

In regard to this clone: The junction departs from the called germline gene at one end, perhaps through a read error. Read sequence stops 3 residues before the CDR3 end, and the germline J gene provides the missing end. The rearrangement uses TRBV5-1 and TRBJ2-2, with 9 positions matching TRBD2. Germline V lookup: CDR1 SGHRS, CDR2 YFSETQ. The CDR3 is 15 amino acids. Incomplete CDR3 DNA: TGCGCCGGCAGCCCGGCTAGCGGGATCCCCGGGGAG. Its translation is CAGSPASGIPGE. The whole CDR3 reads CAGSPASGIPGELFF.

The CDR3 DNA, read in part, is TGTGCCAGCAGCTTGACAGGGGGCCAAGAGACC. Translated, it gives CASSLTGGQET. In full, the CDR3 reads CASSLTGGQETQYF. The V gene is TRBV7-2, the J gene TRBJ2-5, with 9 bases aligning to TRBD1. The missing CDR3 end, 3 residues past where the read stops, is filled in from the germline J gene. The germline V gene encodes CDR1 SGHTA and CDR2 FQGNSA. The CDR3 covers 14 residues. The V and J ends lost 3 bases and 1 base, in that order; junction bases with no gene match: 0. The full variable domain, with the rest looked up from reference TRBV7-2 and TRBJ2-5, is GAGVSQSPSNKVTEKGKDVELRCDPISGHTALYWYRQSLGQGLEFLIYFQGNSAPDKSGLPSDRFSAERTGGSVSTLTIQRTQQEDSAVYLCASSLTGGQETQYFGPGTRLLVL.

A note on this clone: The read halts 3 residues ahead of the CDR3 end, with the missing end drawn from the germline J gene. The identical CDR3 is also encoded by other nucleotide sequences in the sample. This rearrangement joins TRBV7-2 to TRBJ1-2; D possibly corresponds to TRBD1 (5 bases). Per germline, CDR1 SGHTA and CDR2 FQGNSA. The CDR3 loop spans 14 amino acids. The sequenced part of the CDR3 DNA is TGTGCCAGCAGCTTAGGGCAGGGTTCCTACGAC. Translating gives CASSLGQGSYD. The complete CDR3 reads CASSLGQGSYDYTF.

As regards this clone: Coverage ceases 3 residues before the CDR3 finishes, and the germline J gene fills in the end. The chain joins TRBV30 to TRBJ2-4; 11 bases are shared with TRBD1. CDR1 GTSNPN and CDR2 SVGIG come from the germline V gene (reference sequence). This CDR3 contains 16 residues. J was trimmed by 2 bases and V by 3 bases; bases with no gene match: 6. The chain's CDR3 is CAWRTGTGGSKNIQYF. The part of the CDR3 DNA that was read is TGTGCCTGGAGAACCGGGACAGGGGGATCCAAAAACATT.

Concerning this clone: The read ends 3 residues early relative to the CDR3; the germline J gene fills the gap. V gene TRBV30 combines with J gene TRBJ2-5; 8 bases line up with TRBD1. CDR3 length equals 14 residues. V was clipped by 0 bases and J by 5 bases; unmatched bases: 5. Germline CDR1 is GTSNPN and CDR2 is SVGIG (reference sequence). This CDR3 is CAWSVQGAWETQYF. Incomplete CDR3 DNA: TGTGCCTGGAGTGTGCAGGGGGCCTGGGAGACC.

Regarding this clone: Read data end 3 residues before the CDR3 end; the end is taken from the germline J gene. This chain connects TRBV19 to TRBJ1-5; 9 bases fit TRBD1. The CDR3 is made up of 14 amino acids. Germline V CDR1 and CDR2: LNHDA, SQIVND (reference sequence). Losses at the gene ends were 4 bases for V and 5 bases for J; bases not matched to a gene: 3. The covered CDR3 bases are TGTGCCAGTAGTAGGGGACAGGGTTATCAGCCC. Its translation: CASSRGQGYQP. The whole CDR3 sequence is CASSRGQGYQPQHF. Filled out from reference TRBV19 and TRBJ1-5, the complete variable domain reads DGGITQSPKYLFRKEGQNVTLSCEQNLNHDAMYWYRQDPGQGLRLIYYSQIVNDFQKGDIAEGYSVSREKKESFPLTVTSAQKNPTAFYLCASSRGQGYQPQHFGDGTRLSIL.

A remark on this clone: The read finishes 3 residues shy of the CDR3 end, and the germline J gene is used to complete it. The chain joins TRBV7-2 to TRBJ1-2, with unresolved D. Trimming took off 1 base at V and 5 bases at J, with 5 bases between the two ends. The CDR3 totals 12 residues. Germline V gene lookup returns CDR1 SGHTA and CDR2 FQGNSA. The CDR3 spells CASSLDGYGYTF. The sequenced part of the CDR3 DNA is TGTGCCAGCAGCTTAGACGGGTATGGC.

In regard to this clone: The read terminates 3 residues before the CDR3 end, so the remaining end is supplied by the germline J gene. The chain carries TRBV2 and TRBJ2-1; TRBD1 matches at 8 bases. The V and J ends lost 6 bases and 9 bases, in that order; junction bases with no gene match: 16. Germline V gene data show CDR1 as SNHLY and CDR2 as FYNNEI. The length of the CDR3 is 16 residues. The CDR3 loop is CASRGRGRGQSFEQFF. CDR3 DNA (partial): TGTGCCAGCAGGGGTCGGGGCAGGGGGCAGTCGTTTGAG.

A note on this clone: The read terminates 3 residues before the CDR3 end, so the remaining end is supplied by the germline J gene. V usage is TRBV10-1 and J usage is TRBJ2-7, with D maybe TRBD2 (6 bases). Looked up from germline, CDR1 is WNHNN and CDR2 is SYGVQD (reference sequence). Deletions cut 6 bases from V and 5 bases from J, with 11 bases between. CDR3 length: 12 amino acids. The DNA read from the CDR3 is TGCGCCAGCAGCCTGGGGGGTCACGAG. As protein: CASSLGGHE. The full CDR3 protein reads CASSLGGHEQYF.

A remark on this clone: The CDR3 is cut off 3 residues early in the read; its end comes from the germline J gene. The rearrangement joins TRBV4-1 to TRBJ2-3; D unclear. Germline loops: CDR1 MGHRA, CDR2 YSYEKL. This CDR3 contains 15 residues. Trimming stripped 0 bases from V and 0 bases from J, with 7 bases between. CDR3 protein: CASSQEAFSTDTQYF. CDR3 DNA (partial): TGCGCCAGCAGCCAAGAGGCTTTCAGCACAGATACG.

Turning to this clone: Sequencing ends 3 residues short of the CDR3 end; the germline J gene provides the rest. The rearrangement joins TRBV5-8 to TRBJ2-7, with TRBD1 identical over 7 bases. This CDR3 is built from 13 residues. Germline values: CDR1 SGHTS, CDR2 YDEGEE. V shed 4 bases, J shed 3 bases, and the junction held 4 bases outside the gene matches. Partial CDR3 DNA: TGTGCCAGCAGCCCCCGGGACAGCTACGAG. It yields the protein CASSPRDSYE. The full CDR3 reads CASSPRDSYEQYF.